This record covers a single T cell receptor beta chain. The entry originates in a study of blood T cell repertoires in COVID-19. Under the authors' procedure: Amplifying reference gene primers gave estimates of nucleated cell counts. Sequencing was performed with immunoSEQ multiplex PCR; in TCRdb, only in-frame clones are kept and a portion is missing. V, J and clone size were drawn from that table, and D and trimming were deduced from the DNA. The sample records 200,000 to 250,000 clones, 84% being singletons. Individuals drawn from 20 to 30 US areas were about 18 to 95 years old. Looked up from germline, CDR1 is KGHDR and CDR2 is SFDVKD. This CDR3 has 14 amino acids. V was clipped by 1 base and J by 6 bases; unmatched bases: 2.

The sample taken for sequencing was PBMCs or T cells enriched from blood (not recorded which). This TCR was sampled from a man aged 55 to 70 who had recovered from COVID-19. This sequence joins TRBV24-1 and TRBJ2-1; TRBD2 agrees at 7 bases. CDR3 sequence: CATSDFWGGNEQFF. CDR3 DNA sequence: TGTGCCACCAGTGATTTCTGGGGGGGCAATGAGCAGTTCTTC.